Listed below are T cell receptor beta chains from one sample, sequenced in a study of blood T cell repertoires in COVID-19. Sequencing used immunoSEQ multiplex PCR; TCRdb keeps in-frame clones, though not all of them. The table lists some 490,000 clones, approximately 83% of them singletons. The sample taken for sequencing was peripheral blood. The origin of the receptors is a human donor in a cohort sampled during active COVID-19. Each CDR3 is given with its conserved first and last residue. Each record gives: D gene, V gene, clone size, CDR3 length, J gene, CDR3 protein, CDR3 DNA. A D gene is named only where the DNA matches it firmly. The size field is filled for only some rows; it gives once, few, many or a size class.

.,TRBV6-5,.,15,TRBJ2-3,CASSYPIFSTDTQYF,TGTGCCAGCAGTTACCCTATTTTTAGCACAGATACGCAGTATTTT
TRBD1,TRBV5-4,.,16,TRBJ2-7,CASSFPGQGKLGEQYF,TGTGCCAGCAGCTTTCCGGGACAGGGAAAACTTGGCGAGCAGTACTTC
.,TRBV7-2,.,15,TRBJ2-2,CASSLGAGVTGELFF,TGTGCCAGCAGCTTAGGGGCAGGGGTGACCGGGGAGCTGTTTTTT
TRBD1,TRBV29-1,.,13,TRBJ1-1,CSVRAGGNTEAFF,TGCAGCGTCCGGGCAGGGGGGAACACTGAAGCTTTCTTT
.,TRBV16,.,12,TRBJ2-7,CASSQSRYEQYF,TGTGCCAGCAGCCAGTCGAGGTACGAGCAGTACTTC
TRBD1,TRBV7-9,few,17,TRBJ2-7,CASSLALQSDRGYEQYF,TGTGCCAGCAGCTTAGCGCTTCAATCGGACAGGGGTTACGAGCAGTACTTC
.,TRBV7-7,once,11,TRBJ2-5,CATGSRETQYF,TGTGCTACAGGGTCCCGAGAGACCCAGTACTTC
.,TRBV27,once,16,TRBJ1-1,CASSFSGVVENTEAFF,TGTGCCAGCAGTTTTTCAGGGGTTGTTGAGAACACTGAAGCTTTCTTT
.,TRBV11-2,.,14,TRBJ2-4,CASSPRGGLNIQYF,TGTGCCAGCAGCCCCCGAGGAGGCTTAAACATTCAGTACTTC
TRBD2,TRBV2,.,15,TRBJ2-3,CASTTTSVGADTQYF,TGTGCCAGCACTACCACTAGCGTCGGGGCAGATACGCAGTATTTT
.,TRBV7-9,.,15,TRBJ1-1,CASSSTGTSNTEAFF,TGTGCCAGCAGCTCGACCGGGACATCGAACACTGAAGCTTTCTTT
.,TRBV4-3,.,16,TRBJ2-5,CASSQDLGGNQETQYF,TGCGCCAGCAGCCAAGATCTAGGCGGCAACCAAGAGACCCAGTACTTC
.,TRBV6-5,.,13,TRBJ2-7,CANRQEGTYEQYF,TGTGCCAACCGACAGGAAGGGACCTACGAGCAGTACTTC
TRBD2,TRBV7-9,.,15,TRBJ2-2,CASSLAGLVTGELFF,TGTGCCAGCAGCTTAGCCGGACTAGTGACCGGGGAGCTGTTTTTT
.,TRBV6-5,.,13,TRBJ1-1,CASSTGTTRDAFF,TGTGCCAGCAGTACCGGGACAACCCGTGATGCTTTCTTT
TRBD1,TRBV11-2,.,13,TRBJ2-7,CASSISDRVEQYF,TGTGCCAGCAGCATATCCGACAGGGTCGAGCAGTACTTC
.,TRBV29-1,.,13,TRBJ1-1,CSGGGRKSPEAFF,TGCAGCGGGGGGGGCAGGAAATCTCCTGAAGCTTTCTTT
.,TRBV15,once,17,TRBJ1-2,CATSRDSFTTDEYGYTF,TGTGCCACCAGCAGAGATAGCTTCACTACCGATGAATATGGCTACACCTTC
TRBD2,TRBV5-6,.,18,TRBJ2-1,CASSLEGASGSSYNEQFF,TGTGCCAGCAGCTTGGAGGGTGCTAGCGGGAGCTCCTACAATGAGCAGTTCTTC
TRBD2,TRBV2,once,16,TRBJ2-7,CASSETSGRTLNEQYF,TGTGCCAGCAGTGAAACTAGCGGGAGAACTCTCAACGAGCAGTACTTC
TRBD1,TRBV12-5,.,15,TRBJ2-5,CASGLGQGAIETQYF,TGTGCTAGTGGTTTGGGACAGGGGGCGATTGAGACCCAGTACTTC
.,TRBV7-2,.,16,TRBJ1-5,CASSLGTYQSNQPQHF,TGTGCCAGCAGCTTAGGCACATACCAGAGCAATCAGCCCCAGCATTTT
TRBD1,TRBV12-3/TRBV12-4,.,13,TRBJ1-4,CASRVDRGDKLFF,TGTGCCAGCAGGGTAGACAGGGGAGACAAACTGTTTTTT
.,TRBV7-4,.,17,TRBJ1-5,CASSSPLGGARIQPQHF,TGTGCCAGCAGCTCCCCTCTTGGGGGGGCGCGAATTCAGCCCCAGCATTTT
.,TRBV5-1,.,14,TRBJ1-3,CASSFTVSGNTIYF,TGCGCCAGCAGCTTCACGGTCTCTGGAAACACCATATATTTT
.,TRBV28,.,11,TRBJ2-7,CASSGPREQYF,TGTGCCAGCAGTGGTCCCAGGGAGCAGTACTTC
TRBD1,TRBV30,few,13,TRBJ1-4,CAWMTTGAEKLFF,TGTGCCTGGATGACGACAGGGGCCGAAAAACTGTTTTTT
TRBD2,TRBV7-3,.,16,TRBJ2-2,CASSLPSGRNTGELFF,TGTGCCAGCAGCTTACCTAGCGGGAGGAACACCGGGGAGCTGTTTTTT
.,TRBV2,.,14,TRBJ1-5,CASSERTVNQPQHF,TGTGCCAGCAGTGAAAGGACAGTCAATCAGCCCCAGCATTTT
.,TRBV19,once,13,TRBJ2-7,CASSRAGYYEQYF,TGTGCCAGTAGTCGGGCAGGGTACTACGAGCAGTACTTC
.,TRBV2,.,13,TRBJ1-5,CASRGQMNQPQHF,TGTGCCAGCAGAGGACAGATGAATCAGCCCCAGCATTTT
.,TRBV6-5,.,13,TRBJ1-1,CASKTGEGTEAFF,TGTGCCAGCAAAACGGGGGAAGGAACTGAAGCTTTCTTT
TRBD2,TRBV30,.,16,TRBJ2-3,CAWRSGGIRGTDTQYF,TGTGCCTGGAGGTCGGGGGGGATTCGTGGCACAGATACGCAGTATTTT
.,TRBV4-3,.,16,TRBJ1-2,CASSQRVGGFNGGYTF,TGCGCCAGCAGCCAGAGGGTGGGAGGATTTAATGGAGGCTACACCTTC
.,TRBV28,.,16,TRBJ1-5,CASTRAATTGNQPQHF,TGTGCCAGCACGAGGGCGGCAACTACAGGCAATCAGCCCCAGCATTTT
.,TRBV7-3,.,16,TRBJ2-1,CASSPRVGAGHNEQFF,TGTGCCAGCAGCCCGCGTGTCGGAGCGGGTCACAATGAGCAGTTCTTC
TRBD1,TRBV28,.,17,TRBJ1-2,CASRKPGQGVANYGYTF,TGTGCCAGCAGGAAACCGGGACAGGGGGTAGCAAACTATGGCTACACCTTC
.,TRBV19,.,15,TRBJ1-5,CASRKKDEGGQPQHF,TGTGCCAGTAGGAAGAAAGACGAAGGGGGACAGCCCCAGCATTTT
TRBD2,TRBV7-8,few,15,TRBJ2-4,CASSGTSGAKNIQYF,TGTGCCAGCAGTGGGACTAGCGGGGCCAAAAACATTCAGTACTTC
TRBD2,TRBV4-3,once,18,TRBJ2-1,CASSPTHDGGRATDEQFF,TGCGCCAGCAGCCCAACACATGATGGCGGGAGGGCCACGGATGAGCAGTTCTTC
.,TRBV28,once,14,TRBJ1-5,CASTTQRGDQPQHF,TGTGCCAGCACAACCCAGCGGGGAGATCAGCCCCAGCATTTT
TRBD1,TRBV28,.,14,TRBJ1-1,CASQGARVNTEAFF,TGTGCCAGCCAGGGGGCACGCGTGAACACTGAAGCTTTCTTT
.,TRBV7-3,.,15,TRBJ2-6,CASSFMGPGANVLTF,TGTGCCAGCAGCTTTATGGGCCCTGGGGCCAACGTCCTGACTTTC
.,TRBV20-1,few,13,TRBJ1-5,CSASTGVGQPQHF,TGCAGTGCTAGTACAGGCGTAGGACAGCCCCAGCATTTT
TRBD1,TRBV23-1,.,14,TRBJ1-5,CASSPRTGNQPQHF,TGCGCCAGCAGTCCTCGGACAGGGAATCAGCCCCAGCATTTT
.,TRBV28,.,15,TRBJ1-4,CASSPGGPTNEKLFF,TGTGCCAGCAGCCCCGGGGGGCCCACTAATGAAAAACTGTTTTTT
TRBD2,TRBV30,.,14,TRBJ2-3,CAWRLAGGSDTQYF,TGTGCCTGGAGACTAGCGGGAGGGTCAGATACGCAGTATTTT
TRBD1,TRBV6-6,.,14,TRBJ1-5,CASSHDRDRQPQHF,TGTGCCAGCAGCCACGACAGGGACAGGCAGCCCCAGCATTTT
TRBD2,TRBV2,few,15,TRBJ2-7,CASKLFGGSVGEQYF,TGTGCCAGCAAGCTTTTTGGCGGGAGTGTCGGCGAGCAGTACTTC
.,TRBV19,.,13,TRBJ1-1,CASRSTRNTEAFF,TGTGCCAGTAGGTCAACTCGGAACACTGAAGCTTTCTTT
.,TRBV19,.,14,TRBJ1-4,CASSLASTNEKLFF,TGTGCCAGTAGTTTAGCTTCAACTAATGAAAAACTGTTTTTT
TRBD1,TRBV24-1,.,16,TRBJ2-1,CATSEGGQGFHNEQFF,TGTGCCACCAGTGAAGGAGGACAGGGTTTCCACAATGAGCAGTTCTTC
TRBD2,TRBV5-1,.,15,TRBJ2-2,CASSLGLADTGELFF,TGCGCCAGCAGCTTGGGACTAGCGGACACCGGGGAGCTGTTTTTT
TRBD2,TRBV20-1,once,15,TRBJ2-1,CSASEGTSGRNEQFF,TGCAGTGCTAGTGAAGGGACTAGCGGGAGAAATGAGCAGTTCTTC